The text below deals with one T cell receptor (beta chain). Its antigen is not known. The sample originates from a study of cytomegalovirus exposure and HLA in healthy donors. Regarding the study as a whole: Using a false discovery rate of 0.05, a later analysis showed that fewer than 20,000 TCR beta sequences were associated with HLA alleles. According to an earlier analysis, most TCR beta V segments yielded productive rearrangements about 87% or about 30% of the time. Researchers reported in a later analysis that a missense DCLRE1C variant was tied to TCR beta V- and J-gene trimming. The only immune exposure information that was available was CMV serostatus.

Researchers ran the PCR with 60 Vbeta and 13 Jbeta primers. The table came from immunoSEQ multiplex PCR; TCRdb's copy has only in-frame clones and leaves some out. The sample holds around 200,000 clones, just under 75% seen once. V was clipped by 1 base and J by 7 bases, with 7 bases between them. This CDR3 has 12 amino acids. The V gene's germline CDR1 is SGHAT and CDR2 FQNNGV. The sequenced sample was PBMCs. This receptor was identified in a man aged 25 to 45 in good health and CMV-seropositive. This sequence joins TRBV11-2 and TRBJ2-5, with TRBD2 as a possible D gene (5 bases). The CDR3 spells CASSLVAGTQYF. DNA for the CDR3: TGTGCCAGCAGCTTAGTGGCGGGGACCCAGTACTTC.